What follows are 18 T cell receptor beta chains derived from one specimen sequenced in a study of blood T cells in healthy people across ages. Primers used in a second PCR of roughly 6 to 12 cycles were a sample-barcoded 5' primer and a J-beta primer mix. A single record per CDR3 protein comes from TCRdb applying MiXCR to the 5' RACE reads. The data contain roughly 410,000 distinct CDR3 sequences, over 45% of them singletons. The sequencing sample was made of blood. These receptors all stem from a man aged 55 to 70 in good health.

This clonotype was seen more than once but under ten times. The chain carries TRBV9 and TRBJ2-2, with 8 positions matching TRBD2. The germline CDR1 and CDR2 sequences are SGDLS and YYNGEE. The junction had 15 bases not matched to a gene; V was cut back by 1 base and J by 7 bases. This CDR3 has 18 residues. CDR3 nucleotides: TGTGCCAGCAGCGTATCGGATAGCGGGACCCCCGGTGGCGGGGAGCTGTTTTTT. Translating it yields CASSVSDSGTPGGGELFF.

The chain links TRBV20-1 to TRBJ2-7; D might be TRBD2 (6 bases). Germline CDR1 and CDR2: DFQATT and SNEGSKA (reference sequence). The CDR3 loop spans 13 amino acids. V shed 1 base and J shed 5 bases, with 12 bases lying between them. The CDR3 coding sequence is TGCAGTGCTAGAGGGGGGAGGTCTGACGAGCAGTACTTC. Amino acids: CSARGGRSDEQYF.

V and J are TRBV20-1 and TRBJ2-1; no definite D call. This CDR3 spans 13 amino acids. From germline, CDR1 is DFQATT and CDR2 SNEGSKA (reference sequence). Trimming left V 6 bases short and J 6 bases short, with 15 bases between. The CDR3 loop is CSASSELGNEQFF. The CDR3, as DNA: TGCAGTGCCTCCTCGGAGTTGGGCAATGAGCAGTTCTTC.

The CDR3 protein is CASRPQGVGQETQYF. As DNA, the CDR3 is TGTGCCAGCAGACCACAGGGAGTTGGGCAAGAGACCCAGTACTTC. The chain is built from TRBV27 and TRBJ2-5; perhaps TRBD1 as D (6 bases). Germline values: CDR1 MNHEY, CDR2 SMNVEV (reference sequence). This CDR3 has 15 amino acids. Trimming took 6 bases from V and 2 from J, leaving 16 bases between them.

The genes are TRBV4-3 and TRBJ2-3; TRBD2 matches 9 bases. The CDR3 contains 15 residues. CDR1 and CDR2 (germline): LGHNA, YSLEER. The V and J ends lost 1 base and 6 bases, in that order; junction bases with no gene match: 5. This chain's CDR3 is CASSQAGLAPDTQYF. CDR3 bases: TGCGCCAGCAGCCAAGCCGGACTAGCGCCGGATACGCAGTATTTT.

V gene TRBV28 combines with J gene TRBJ2-7, with 11 nucleotides matching TRBD2. The V segment lost 4 bases and the J segment 9 bases; nucleotides outside the gene matches: 11. The CDR3 totals 15 residues. Germline assignment: CDR1 MDHEN and CDR2 SYDVKM. The chain's CDR3 is CASSWGTSGQSGQYF. As DNA, the CDR3 is TGTGCCAGCAGTTGGGGGACTAGCGGACAGTCAGGGCAGTACTTC. Using reference TRBV28 and TRBJ2-7 for the parts outside the CDR3, the full variable domain is DVKVTQSSRYLVKRTGEKVFLECVQDMDHENMFWYRQDPGLGLRLIYFSYDVKMKEKGDIPEGYSVSREKKERFSLILESASTNQTSMYLCASSWGTSGQSGQYFGPGTRLTVT.

This sequence joins TRBV20-1 and TRBJ2-4; 8 positions match TRBD1. The J call is in doubt because the DNA end fits TRBJ2-7 better. The germline gives CDR1 DFQATT, CDR2 SNEGSKA (reference sequence). The CDR3 runs to 14 residues. Written as DNA, the CDR3 is TGCAGTGCTACCCGACAGGGGCATACTTACGAGCAGTACTTC. Translation: CSATRQGHTYEQYF.

The chain combines TRBV7-9 with TRBJ1-4; a possible D gene is TRBD1 (6 bases). The germline V and J ends were trimmed by 2 bases and 0 bases, with 10 bases remaining between them. The V gene's germline CDR1 is SEHNR and CDR2 FQNEAQ (reference sequence). The CDR3 contains 16 residues. The CDR3: CASSLISGATNEKLFF. For the CDR3, the DNA is TGTGCCAGCAGCTTAATCTCAGGGGCAACTAATGAAAAACTGTTTTTT.

This clonotype was seen a handful of times. The V call is TRBV11-2, the J call TRBJ1-1; weak D call: TRBD1 (5 bases). The germline V gene has CDR1 SGHAT and CDR2 FQNNGV. The CDR3 totals 19 residues. The V and J ends lost 4 bases and 4 bases respectively, with 28 bases between them. CDR3 loop: CASSSLVGLLGGSGTEAFF. The CDR3 DNA is TGTGCCAGCAGCTCCCTCGTGGGGCTTCTCGGGGGGTCGGGCACTGAAGCTTTCTTT.

The DNA of the CDR3 is TGCAGCCTGGAGCTAGCGATCCACGGGGGTGAGCAGTACTTC. This encodes CSLELAIHGGEQYF. The chain recombines TRBV29-1 with TRBJ2-7; maybe TRBD2 (6 bases). The V end lost 8 bases, the J end lost 7 bases, and 24 bases lay between the germline ends. CDR1 and CDR2 (germline): SQVTM, ANQGSEA. The CDR3 runs 14 residues.

This clonotype showed up many times. This chain connects TRBV6-2 or TRBV6-3 to TRBJ2-7; D remains unclear. Germline CDR1 and CDR2: MNHEY and SVGEGT. The CDR3 loop spans 11 amino acids. Deletions cut 6 bases from V and 4 bases from J, with 7 bases between. This CDR3 reads CASSYLYEQYF. The DNA for the CDR3 is TGTGCCAGCAGCTACCTGTACGAGCAGTACTTC.

This clonotype was picked up a small number of times. The CDR3 DNA reads TGTGCCAGCAGCCCGAACGCCGCGACTTGGACTTACAATGAGCAGTTCTTC. This translates into CASSPNAATWTYNEQFF. The chain links TRBV3-1 to TRBJ2-1; TRBD2 might be the D (5 bases). The CDR3 extends over 17 amino acids. Per germline, CDR1 LGHDT and CDR2 YNNKEL (reference sequence). The V and J ends lost 4 bases and 4 bases respectively, with 20 bases between them.

The rearrangement links TRBV20-1 to TRBJ2-1, with 8 positions matching TRBD2. Germline values: CDR1 DFQATT, CDR2 SNEGSKA (reference sequence). This CDR3 comprises 15 residues. V lost 6 bases, J lost 6 bases, and 13 bases stayed unmatched. For the CDR3, the DNA is TGCAGTGCCCCAGATGGGACTAGACCCTGCAATGAGCAGTTCTTC. The encoded protein is CSAPDGTRPCNEQFF.

The chain links TRBV2 to TRBJ2-1, with 13 bases identical to TRBD2. The CDR3 has 12 amino acids. Germline V gives CDR1 SNHLY, CDR2 FYNNEI. Unmatched junction bases numbered 5, after V lost 8 bases and J lost 13 bases. CDR3 DNA: TGTGCCAGCGCGGGACTAGCGGGACCTCAGTTCTTC. Translating it yields CASAGLAGPQFF.

V gene TRBV5-4 combines with J gene TRBJ2-7, with TRBD1 as a possible D gene (6 bases). This CDR3 is built from 16 residues. The V end was cut by 4 bases, the J end by 4 bases, with 21 bases between. From germline, CDR1 is SGHNT and CDR2 YYREEE (reference sequence). CDR3 coding DNA: TGTGCCAGCAGCCCTAGAGTGGGGGCGAGTGTTTACGAGCAGTACTTC. It specifies CASSPRVGASVYEQYF.

The rearrangement joins TRBV12-3 or TRBV12-4 to TRBJ2-7; D might be TRBD1 (6 bases). The CDR3 runs to 13 residues. The V end was cut by 8 bases, the J end by 3 bases, with 14 bases between. In nucleotides, the CDR3 is TGTGCCAGCCGGCGGACAGTAAGCTACGAGCAGTACTTC. As protein: CASRRTVSYEQYF.

CDR3 region: CASSYMGGADTQYF. Written as DNA, the CDR3 is TGTGCCAGCAGCTACATGGGAGGGGCAGATACGCAGTATTTT. The chain recombines TRBV4-2 with TRBJ2-3; 7 nucleotides line up with TRBD2. With 5 bases clipped from V and 4 bases from J, the junction kept 6 bases outside the gene matches. Germline CDR1 LGHNA, CDR2 YNFKEQ. The CDR3 extends over 14 amino acids.

In regard to this clonotype: This could be a read error, since a much larger clone is one nucleotide away. The chain has TRBV3-1 and TRBJ2-4; D is possibly TRBD1 (7 bases). The CDR3 consists of 16 residues. Trimming took off 5 bases at V and 0 bases at J, with 14 bases between the two ends. The germline CDR1 and CDR2 sequences are LGHDT and YNNKEL (reference sequence). The CDR3 loop is CASSSYQGGAKNIQYF. CDR3 sequence (DNA): TGTGCCAGCAGCTCATACCAGGGGGGAGCCAAAAACATTCAGTACTTC.